These T cell receptor beta chains were read from a single sample in a study of shared clonotypes between healthy human individuals. TCRdb's copy holds only in-frame clones and misses some; the assay was immunoSEQ multiplex PCR. The sample has 2 million to 2.5 million clones, about 90% seen once. Sequenced material: naive CD4+ T cells from PBMCs. The source is a man between 18 and 35 years old in good health. Some clones in this sample may be carry-over from other donors' samples. The CDR3 runs from the conserved cysteine through the conserved F or W. The D gene is left open where the match is weak. The size field is filled for only some rows; it gives once, few, many or a size class.

CASSLKGGQGEQYF	TGTGCCAGCAGCCTCAAGGGAGGTCAGGGTGAGCAGTACTTC	.	TRBV14	TRBJ2-7	14	.
CASSKLGLAGGSDTQYF	TGTGCCAGTAGTAAACTGGGACTAGCGGGTGGTTCAGATACGCAGTATTTT	.	TRBV19	TRBJ2-3	17	TRBD2
CASSLGLNEKLFF	TGTGCCAGCAGTTTGGGGCTTAATGAAAAACTGTTTTTT	.	TRBV28	TRBJ1-4	13	.
CATLPTRDSTEAFF	TGTGCCACCCTCCCTACCCGGGACAGCACTGAAGCTTTCTTT	.	TRBV7-2	TRBJ1-1	14	TRBD1
CASSSRGGQRGPYEQYF	TGTGCCAGCAGCTCCCGGGGGGGTCAGCGGGGGCCCTACGAGCAGTACTTC	.	TRBV7-2	TRBJ2-7	17	TRBD2
CASRPGSGANVLTF	TGTGCCAGCAGACCGGGCTCTGGGGCCAACGTCCTGACTTTC	.	TRBV7-6	TRBJ2-6	14	.
CSVGGRQTYEQYF	TGCAGCGTGGGGGGACGGCAGACCTACGAGCAGTACTTC	.	TRBV29-1	TRBJ2-7	13	.
CASSLAPSGISYEQYF	TGCGCCAGCAGCTTGGCCCCTAGCGGGATCTCCTACGAGCAGTACTTC	.	TRBV5-1	TRBJ2-7	16	TRBD2
CASSLQALGTDTQYF	TGTGCCAGCAGCTTGCAGGCACTGGGCACAGATACGCAGTATTTT	once	TRBV5-6	TRBJ2-3	15	.
CASSQAQGGSNQPQHF	TGTGCCAGCAGCCAAGCCCAAGGAGGTAGCAATCAGCCCCAGCATTTT	.	TRBV4-2	TRBJ1-5	16	.
CASSLTVPYEQYF	TGTGCCAGCAGCTTGACAGTGCCCTACGAGCAGTACTTC	.	TRBV28	TRBJ2-7	13	.
CASTAPGTGNSPLHF	TGTGCCAGCACCGCCCCCGGGACAGGGAATTCACCCCTCCACTTT	.	TRBV28	TRBJ1-6	15	TRBD1
CASSHRDTYNEQFF	TGTGCCAGCAGCCATCGGGACACCTACAATGAGCAGTTCTTC	.	TRBV27	TRBJ2-1	14	.
CASSLLLNNSPLHF	TGTGCCAGCAGCTTACTTCTGAATAATTCACCCCTCCACTTT	.	TRBV11-1	TRBJ1-6	14	.
CAMTGLAGQIRVPAYNEQFF	TGTGCCATGACCGGACTAGCGGGTCAAATTAGGGTTCCAGCCTACAATGAGCAGTTCTTC	.	TRBV19	TRBJ2-1	20	TRBD2